These 8 T cell receptor beta chains were all obtained from the same sample, sequenced in a study of blood T cell repertoires in COVID-19. Generated by immunoSEQ multiplex PCR, the TCRdb table keeps only in-frame clones and is missing some. The sample lists some 15,000 clones, about four fifths seen once, with about 13% in the top ten. Sequenced sample: peripheral blood. Source of these receptors: a man in his sixties with acute or convalescent COVID-19.

The genes are TRBV6-1 and TRBJ2-1; 9 nucleotides line up with TRBD2. The germline V gene encodes CDR1 MNHNS and CDR2 SASEGT. CDR3 length: 15 residues. V dropped 3 bases and J dropped 13; count of bases not matched to a gene: 13. The CDR3 loop is CASSEALSGSNRQFF. CDR3 nucleotides: TGTGCCAGCAGTGAGGCTCTTAGCGGGAGTAACCGCCAGTTCTTC.

The genes are TRBV6-5 and TRBJ1-6, with D perhaps TRBD1 (5 bases). Germline values: CDR1 MNHEY, CDR2 SVGAGI. The germline V and J ends were trimmed by 0 bases and 11 bases, with 14 bases remaining between them. CDR3 length equals 15 residues. This CDR3 reads CASSYSSMSGAPLHF. The CDR3 bases are TGTGCCAGCAGTTACTCGAGTATGTCGGGGGCACCCCTCCACTTT.

The gene calls are TRBV3-1 (or the pseudogene TRBV3-2) and TRBJ1-4, with unresolved D. Trimming left V 5 bases short and J 8 bases short, with 18 bases between. This CDR3 spans 15 amino acids. Germline V gives CDR1 LGHDT, CDR2 YNNKEL (reference sequence). Here the CDR3 reads CASSASGIVEEKLFF. DNA for the CDR3: TGTGCCAGCAGCGCCTCCGGGATAGTAGAAGAAAAACTGTTTTTT.

This clone turned up a few times. V usage is TRBV4-3 and J usage is TRBJ2-1; 10 bases are shared with TRBD2. Germline V gene sequence: CDR1 LGHNA, CDR2 YSLEER. Losses at the gene ends were 4 bases for V and 4 bases for J; bases not matched to a gene: 7. This CDR3 comprises 16 residues. The CDR3 DNA is TGCGCCAGCAGCCTAAGACTAGCGGGCTATTACAATGAGCAGTTCTTC. Translation gives CASSLRLAGYYNEQFF.

This chain uses TRBV6-5 with TRBJ1-1; 7 bases map to TRBD1. V was clipped by 2 bases and J by 4 bases; unmatched bases: 7. The CDR3 extends over 15 amino acids. From germline, CDR1 is MNHEY and CDR2 SVGAGI. CDR3 loop: CASSYRPRGATEAFF. The CDR3, as DNA: TGTGCCAGCAGTTACCGCCCCAGGGGGGCCACTGAAGCTTTCTTT.

The chain couples TRBV19 to TRBJ2-3; 9 nucleotides align to TRBD2. This CDR3 has 14 amino acids. V gave up 7 bases and J gave up 6 bases; unmatched junction bases: 8. CDR1 and CDR2 from the germline V gene are LNHDA and SQIVND (reference sequence). The CDR3 nucleotides are TGTGCCAGTAAAGGCGGGAGGGCCTGGGATACGCAGTATTTT. Protein: CASKGGRAWDTQYF.

J is TRBJ1-4 and V is TRBV3-1 (or the pseudogene TRBV3-2); TRBD1 is a possible D gene (6 bases). The CDR3 has 15 residues. Germline CDR1 reads LGHDT; CDR2 reads YNNKEL (reference sequence). Trimming pared 5 bases from V and 8 bases from J, leaving 18 bases between. CDR3 DNA: TGTGCCAGCAGCGCGACAACAGGGAGGGACGAAAAACTGTTTTTT. As protein: CASSATTGRDEKLFF.

This clone was found once. J is TRBJ1-4 and V is TRBV9; 8 bases fit TRBD1. The CDR3 has 17 residues. Per the germline V gene, CDR1 is SGDLS and CDR2 is YYNGEE. The junction had 6 bases not matched to a gene; V was cut back by 0 bases and J by 2 bases. The CDR3 sequence is CASSVGFRGLTNEKLFF. The CDR3 DNA reads TGTGCCAGCAGCGTAGGTTTCAGGGGGCTCACTAATGAAAAACTGTTTTTT.